Sequencing of this T cell receptor (delta chain) was carried out in a study of gamma-delta chains in newborns, infants, children. Study context: Microbial exposure reportedly drives polyclonal innate γδ T cell expansion after birth.

Germline V gives CDR1 GEAIGNYY, CDR2 EKD. J lost 3 bases, V lost 3 bases, and 11 bases had no gene match. The CDR3 sequence is 19 residues long. TCRdb called clones anew from the reads with CATT. The top ten clones hold about 15% of a sample with 4,000 to 6,500 delta-chain clones, around 2.8% of them seen once. This clone was picked up a small number of times. This DNA's translation differs at residue 7 from TCRdb's protein, which comes from a much larger clone; a read error is likely, and the protein shown is translated from the DNA. Sequenced: blood. The receptor was isolated from a child who was a newborn, infant or young child, either healthy, febrile or measles-vaccinated (not recorded which). This rearrangement joins TRDV2 to TRDJ3, with TRDD3 matching over 9 bases. The CDR3 reads CACDHVPGDTGWDTRQMFF. The CDR3, as DNA: TGTGCCTGTGACCACGTACCGGGGGATACAGGCTGGGACACCCGACAGATGTTTTTC.